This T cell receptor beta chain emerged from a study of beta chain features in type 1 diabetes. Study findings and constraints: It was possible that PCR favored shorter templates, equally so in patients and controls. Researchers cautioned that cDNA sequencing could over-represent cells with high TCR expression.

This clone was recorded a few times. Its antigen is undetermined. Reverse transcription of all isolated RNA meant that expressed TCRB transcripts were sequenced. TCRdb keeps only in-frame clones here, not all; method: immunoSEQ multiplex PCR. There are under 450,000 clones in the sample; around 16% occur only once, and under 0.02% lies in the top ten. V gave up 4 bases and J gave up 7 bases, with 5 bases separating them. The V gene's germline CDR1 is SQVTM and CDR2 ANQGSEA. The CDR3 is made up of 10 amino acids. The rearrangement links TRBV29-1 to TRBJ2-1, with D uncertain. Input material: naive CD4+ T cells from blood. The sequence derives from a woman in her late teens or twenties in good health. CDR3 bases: TGCAGCGTTGGTCTAAATGAGCAGTTCTTC. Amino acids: CSVGLNEQFF.